The rows below give T cell receptor beta chains drawn from one sample of a study of beta chain features in type 1 diabetes. Sequencing used immunoSEQ multiplex PCR; TCRdb keeps in-frame clones, though not all of them. Among nearly 250,000 clones listed, 68% were seen once. The sequencing sample was made of naive CD4+ T cells from blood. The receptors derive from a man between 25 and 39 years old in good health. CDR3s include the opening cysteine and the closing phenylalanine or tryptophan.

CDR3 protein	V gene	J gene
CASSSGQPLAKNIQYF	TRBV7-8	TRBJ2-4
CASSLRGNYEQYF	TRBV5-4	TRBJ2-7
CASSVGTEIEAFF	TRBV9	TRBJ1-1
CASSLGREGQFF	TRBV7-2	TRBJ2-1
CAWKDFDEQYF	TRBV30	TRBJ2-7
CAWSVRRGDPEAFF	TRBV30	TRBJ1-1
CAWSPYRGRTAGELFF	TRBV30	TRBJ2-2
CASSTPGGADTQYF	TRBV28	TRBJ2-3
CASGGITEAFF	TRBV28	TRBJ1-1
CAWSPGTGVGEQYF	TRBV30	TRBJ2-7
CSVKGQGSEQYF	TRBV29-1	TRBJ2-7
CASSWTGKGTEAFF	TRBV5-6	TRBJ1-1
CASLDYRATNIQYF	TRBV11-2	TRBJ2-4
CASSYSYTDTQYF	TRBV6-5	TRBJ2-3
CASSSTSGTDTQYF	TRBV13	TRBJ2-3
CAWSVSRPTGELFF	TRBV30	TRBJ2-2
CSVGPDSPTDTQYF	TRBV29-1	TRBJ2-3
CSVSSGRDTQYF	TRBV29-1	TRBJ2-3
CATGTEMNTEAFF	TRBV2	TRBJ1-1
CAISEQGGPRWETQYF	TRBV10-3	TRBJ2-5
CASSSSAGQRYEQFF	TRBV6-6	TRBJ2-1